This T cell receptor (beta chain) appears in the sequencing data of a study of blood T cell repertoires in COVID-19. Study in general: The United States, Italy and Spain provided the acute and convalescent COVID-19 samples.

Per the original methods: Reference gene primer amplification yielded estimated nucleated cell counts. TCRdb's copy holds only in-frame clones and misses some; the assay was immunoSEQ multiplex PCR. V and J calls and clone size follow that table, whereas D and trimming were derived from the DNA. The sample includes 300,000 to 400,000 clones, 75% to 85% of them seen just once. Sequencing input: peripheral blood. This receptor was taken from a human donor in a cohort sampled during active COVID-19.

CDR3 protein: CASGLVGPKNIQYF. The CDR3 DNA sequence: TGTGCTAGTGGTTTGGTGGGGCCCAAAAACATTCAGTACTTC. The chain couples TRBV12-5 to TRBJ2-4, with a possible D match to TRBD1 (5 bases). V lost 0 bases, J lost 2 bases, and 5 bases lay in between. The CDR3 sequence is 14 residues long. In germline, CDR1 is LGHNT, CDR2 FRNRAP.